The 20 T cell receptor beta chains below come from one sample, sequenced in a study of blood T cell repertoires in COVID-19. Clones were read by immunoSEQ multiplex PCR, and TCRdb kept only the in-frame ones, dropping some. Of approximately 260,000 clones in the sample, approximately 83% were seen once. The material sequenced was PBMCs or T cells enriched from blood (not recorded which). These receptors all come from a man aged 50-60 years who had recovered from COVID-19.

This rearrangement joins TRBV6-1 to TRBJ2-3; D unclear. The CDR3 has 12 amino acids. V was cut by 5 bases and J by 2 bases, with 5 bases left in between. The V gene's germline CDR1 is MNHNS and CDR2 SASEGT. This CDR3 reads CASSLYTDTQYF. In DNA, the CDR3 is TGTGCCAGCAGTCTATACACAGATACGCAGTATTTT.

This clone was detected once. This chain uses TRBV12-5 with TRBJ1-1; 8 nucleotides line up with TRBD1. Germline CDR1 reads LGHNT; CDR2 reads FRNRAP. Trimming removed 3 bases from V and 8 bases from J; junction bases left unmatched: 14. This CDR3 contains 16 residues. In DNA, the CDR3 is TGTGCTAGTGGTTTTTTGCCGGTCGGACAGGGTGTCGAAGCTTTCTTT. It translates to CASGFLPVGQGVEAFF.

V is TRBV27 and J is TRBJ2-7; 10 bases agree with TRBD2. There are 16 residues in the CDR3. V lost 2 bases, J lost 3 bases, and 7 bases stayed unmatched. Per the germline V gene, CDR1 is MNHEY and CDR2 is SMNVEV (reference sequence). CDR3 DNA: TGTGCCAGCAGTTTAGTGCGACTAGCGGGTGGCTACGAGCAGTACTTC. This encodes CASSLVRLAGGYEQYF.

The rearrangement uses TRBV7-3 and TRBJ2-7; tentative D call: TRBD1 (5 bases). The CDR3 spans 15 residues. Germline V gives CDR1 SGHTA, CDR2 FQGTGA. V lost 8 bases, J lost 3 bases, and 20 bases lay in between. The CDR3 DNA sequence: TGTGCCAGCCATATAGACAGTGGGTCTAACTACGAGCAGTACTTC. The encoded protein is CASHIDSGSNYEQYF.

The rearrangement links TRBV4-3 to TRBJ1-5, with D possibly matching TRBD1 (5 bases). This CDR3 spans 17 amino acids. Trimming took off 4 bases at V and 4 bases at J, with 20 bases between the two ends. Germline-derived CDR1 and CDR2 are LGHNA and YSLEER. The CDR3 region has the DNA TGCGCCAGCAGCCCCCCCATCCCTCGACAGAGGAATCAGCCCCAGCATTTT. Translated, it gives CASSPPIPRQRNQPQHF.

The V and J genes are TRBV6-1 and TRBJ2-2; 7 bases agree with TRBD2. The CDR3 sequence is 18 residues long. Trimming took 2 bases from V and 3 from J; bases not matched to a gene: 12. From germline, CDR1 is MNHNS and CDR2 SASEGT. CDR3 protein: CASSEMLVGGRYTGELFF. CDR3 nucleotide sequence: TGTGCCAGCAGTGAAATGTTGGTCGGGGGGAGATACACCGGGGAGCTGTTTTTT.

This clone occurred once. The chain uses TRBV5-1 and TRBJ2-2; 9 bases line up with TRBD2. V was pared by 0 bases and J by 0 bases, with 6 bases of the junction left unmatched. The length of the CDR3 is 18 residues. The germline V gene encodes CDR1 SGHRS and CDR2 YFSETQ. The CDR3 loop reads CASSLAFSGSTNTGELFF. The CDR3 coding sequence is TGCGCCAGCAGCTTGGCGTTTAGCGGGAGTACGAACACCGGGGAGCTGTTTTTT.

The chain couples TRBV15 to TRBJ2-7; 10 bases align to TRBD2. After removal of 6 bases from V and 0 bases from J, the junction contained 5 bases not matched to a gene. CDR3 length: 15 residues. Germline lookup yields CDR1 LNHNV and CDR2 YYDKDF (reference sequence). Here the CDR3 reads CATRIAGGISYEQYF. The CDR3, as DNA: TGTGCCACCAGGATAGCGGGAGGAATCTCCTACGAGCAGTACTTC.

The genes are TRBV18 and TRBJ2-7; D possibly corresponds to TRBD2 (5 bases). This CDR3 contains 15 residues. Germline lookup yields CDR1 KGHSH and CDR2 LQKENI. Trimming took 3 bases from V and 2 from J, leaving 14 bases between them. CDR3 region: CASSPGSGSPYEQYF. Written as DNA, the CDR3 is TGTGCCAGCTCACCCGGTTCGGGGTCCCCCTACGAGCAGTACTTC.

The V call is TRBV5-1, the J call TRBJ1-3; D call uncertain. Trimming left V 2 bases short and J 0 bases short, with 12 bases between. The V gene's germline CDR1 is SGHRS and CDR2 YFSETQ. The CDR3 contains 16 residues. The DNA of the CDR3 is TGCGCCAGCAGCTTAGGTCAGGCCTTCTCTGGAAACACCATATATTTT. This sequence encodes CASSLGQAFSGNTIYF.

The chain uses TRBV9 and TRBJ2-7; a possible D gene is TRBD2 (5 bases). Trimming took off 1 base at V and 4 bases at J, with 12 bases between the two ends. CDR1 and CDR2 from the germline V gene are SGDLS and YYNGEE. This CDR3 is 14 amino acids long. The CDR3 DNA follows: TGTGCCAGCAGCGTACATCCTAGCCAATACGAGCAGTACTTC. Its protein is CASSVHPSQYEQYF.

The CDR3: CASSYSQRLAGNTGELFF. In DNA, the CDR3 is TGTGCCAGCAGTTACTCACAACGACTAGCGGGAAACACCGGGGAGCTGTTTTTT. The J gene is TRBJ2-2, the V gene TRBV6-2 or TRBV6-3; 11 bases align to TRBD2. The CDR3 is 18 residues long. CDR1 is MNHEY and CDR2 is SVGEGT in the germline V gene. Trimming at V came to 0 bases and at J to 2 bases, leaving 5 bases not matched to a gene.

This CDR3 reads CASSHMGGDQVEQYF. The DNA for the CDR3 is TGCGCCAGCAGTCATATGGGGGGGGATCAGGTCGAGCAGTACTTC. The V and J genes are TRBV23-1 and TRBJ2-7, with 7 bases that match TRBD2. TRBV23-1 is an ORF for which the function is uncertain. J gave up 6 bases and V 3 bases, and 11 bases lay outside the gene matches. This CDR3 is 15 amino acids long.

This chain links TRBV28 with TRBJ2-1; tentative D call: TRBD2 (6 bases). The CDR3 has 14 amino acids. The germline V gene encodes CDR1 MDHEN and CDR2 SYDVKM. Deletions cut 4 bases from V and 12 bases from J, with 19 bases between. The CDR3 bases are TGTGCCAGCAGTTGGAGGGGACCACAGAAGGGGCAGTTCTTC. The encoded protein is CASSWRGPQKGQFF.

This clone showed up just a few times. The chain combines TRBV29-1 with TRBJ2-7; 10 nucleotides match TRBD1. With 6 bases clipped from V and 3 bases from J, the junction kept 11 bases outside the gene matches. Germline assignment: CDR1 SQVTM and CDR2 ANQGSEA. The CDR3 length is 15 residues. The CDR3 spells CSVVTGTGVSYEQYF. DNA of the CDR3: TGCAGCGTCGTTACCGGGACAGGGGTAAGCTACGAGCAGTACTTC.

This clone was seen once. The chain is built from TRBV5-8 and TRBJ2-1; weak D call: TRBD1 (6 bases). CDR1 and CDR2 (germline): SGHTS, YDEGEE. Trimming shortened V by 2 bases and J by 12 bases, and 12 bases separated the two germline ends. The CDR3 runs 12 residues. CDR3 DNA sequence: TGTGCCAGCAGCTTATCAGGGGCGGGGCAGTTCTTC. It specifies CASSLSGAGQFF. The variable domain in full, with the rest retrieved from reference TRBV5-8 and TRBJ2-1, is EAGVTQSPTHLIKTRGQQATLRCSPISGHTSVYWYQQALGLGLQFLLWYDEGEERNRGNFPPRFSGRQFPNYSSELNVNALELEDSALYLCASSLSGAGQFFGPGTRLTVL.

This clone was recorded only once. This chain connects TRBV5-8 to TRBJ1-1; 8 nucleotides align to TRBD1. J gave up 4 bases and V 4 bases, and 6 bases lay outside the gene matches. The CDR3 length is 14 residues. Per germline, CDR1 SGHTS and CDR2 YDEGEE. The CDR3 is CASSPRGQGTEAFF. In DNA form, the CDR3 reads TGTGCCAGCAGCCCCAGGGGGCAGGGCACTGAAGCTTTCTTT.

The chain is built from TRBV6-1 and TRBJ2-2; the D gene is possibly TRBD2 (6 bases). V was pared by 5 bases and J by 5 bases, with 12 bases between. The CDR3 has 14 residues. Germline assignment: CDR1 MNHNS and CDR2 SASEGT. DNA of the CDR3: TGTGCCAGCAGTTATGCGGAGGGTACCGGGGAGCTGTTTTTT. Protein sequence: CASSYAEGTGELFF.

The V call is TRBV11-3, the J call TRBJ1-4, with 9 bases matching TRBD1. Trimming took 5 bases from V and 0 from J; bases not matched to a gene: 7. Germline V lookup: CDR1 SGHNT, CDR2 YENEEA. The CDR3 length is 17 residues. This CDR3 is CASSTTRDRATNEKLFF. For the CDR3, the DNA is TGTGCCAGCAGCACAACCCGGGACAGGGCAACTAATGAAAAACTGTTTTTT.

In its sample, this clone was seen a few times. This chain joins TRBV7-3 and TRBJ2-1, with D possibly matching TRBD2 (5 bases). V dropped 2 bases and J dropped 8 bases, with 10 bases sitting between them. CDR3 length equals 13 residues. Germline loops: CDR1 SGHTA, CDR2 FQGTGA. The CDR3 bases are TGTGCCAGCAGCTTAGAGGGAAGGGATGAGCAGTTCTTC. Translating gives CASSLEGRDEQFF.